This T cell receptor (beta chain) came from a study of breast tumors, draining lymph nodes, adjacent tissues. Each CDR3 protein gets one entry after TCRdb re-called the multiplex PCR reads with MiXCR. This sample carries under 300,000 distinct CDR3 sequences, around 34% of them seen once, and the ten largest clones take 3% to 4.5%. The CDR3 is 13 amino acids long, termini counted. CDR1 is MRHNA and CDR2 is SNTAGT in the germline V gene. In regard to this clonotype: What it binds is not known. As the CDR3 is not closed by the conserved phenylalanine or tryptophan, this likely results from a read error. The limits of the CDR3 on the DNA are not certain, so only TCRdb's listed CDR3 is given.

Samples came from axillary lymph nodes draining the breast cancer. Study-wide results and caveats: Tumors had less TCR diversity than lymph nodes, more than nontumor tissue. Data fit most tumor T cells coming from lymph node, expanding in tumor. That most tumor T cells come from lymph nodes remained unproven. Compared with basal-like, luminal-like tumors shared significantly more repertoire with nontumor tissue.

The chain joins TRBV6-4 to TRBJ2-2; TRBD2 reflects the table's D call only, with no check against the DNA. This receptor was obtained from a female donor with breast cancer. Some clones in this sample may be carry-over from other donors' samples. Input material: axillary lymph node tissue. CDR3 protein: CASRGRNTGERMS.